The 30 T cell receptor beta chains reported below all come from one sample, sequenced in a study of OX40 agonist ivuxolimab in advanced cancers. Using immunoSEQ multiplex PCR, the repertoire was profiled, and TCRdb retains in-frame clones only, with some absent. The sample lists about 25,000 clones, over 70% occurring once. The sequencing used CD4+ or CD8+ T cells sorted from blood, collected in a trial of the OX40 agonist ivuxolimab. The source is an adult with an advanced solid tumor such as melanoma, head and neck, liver or kidney cancer.

V and J are TRBV9 and TRBJ2-1; D unclear. Trimming left V 2 bases short and J 4 bases short, with 10 bases between. Per the germline V gene, CDR1 is SGDLS and CDR2 is YYNGEE. The length of the CDR3 is 14 residues. The CDR3: CASSVVLGYNEQFF. CDR3 nucleotides: TGTGCCAGCAGCGTGGTTCTAGGATACAATGAGCAGTTCTTC.

V is TRBV5-8 and J is TRBJ2-2, with TRBD1 as a possible D gene (6 bases). V gave up 0 bases and J gave up 4 bases, with 10 bases separating them. This CDR3 comprises 15 residues. Germline loops: CDR1 SGHTS, CDR2 YDEGEE. The CDR3, as DNA: TGTGCCAGCAGCTTGGAGGGCAGGGGCACCGGGGAGCTGTTTTTT. Translated, it gives CASSLEGRGTGELFF.

The chain carries TRBV7-6 and TRBJ2-3; D is unresolved. CDR1 and CDR2 from the germline V gene are SGHVS and FNYEAQ. Between the trimmed V and J ends, which lost 1 base and 6 bases, there was a span of 5 bases. The CDR3 is 12 residues long. CDR3 protein: CASSLGPDTQYF. The CDR3, as DNA: TGTGCCAGCAGCTTAGGGCCGGATACGCAGTATTTT.

CDR3 sequence reads: CAWLQGISEAFF. CDR3 in DNA: TGTGCCTGGCTACAGGGGATCTCTGAAGCTTTCTTT. The V call is TRBV30, the J call TRBJ1-1; TRBD1 agrees at 7 bases. The germline gives CDR1 GTSNPN, CDR2 SVGIG (reference sequence). The J segment lost 6 bases and the V segment lost 5 bases, leaving 6 bases of the junction unmatched. The CDR3 is 12 amino acids.

The chain employs TRBV7-9 and TRBJ1-1, with 10 bases aligning to TRBD1. Germline trimming cut 5 bases from V and 10 bases from J; bases unmatched to any gene: 4. Germline CDR1 reads SEHNR; CDR2 reads FQNEAQ (reference sequence). There are 12 residues in the CDR3. The chain's CDR3 is CASSPRDRGAFF. The CDR3, as DNA: TGTGCCAGCAGCCCCCGGGACAGGGGAGCTTTCTTT.

J is TRBJ1-2 and V is TRBV11-2, with D possibly TRBD1 on 5 matching bases. V was pared by 5 bases and J by 7 bases, with 17 bases between. The CDR3 is 14 residues long. CDR1 is SGHAT, CDR2 FQNNGV, per germline. For the CDR3, the DNA is TGTGCCAGCAGCAACGGGCAGGGTTTGTTTGGCTACACCTTC. Amino acid sequence: CASSNGQGLFGYTF.

The CDR3 protein is CASSPTGWTEAFF. CDR3 in DNA: TGCGCCAGCAGTCCGACAGGGTGGACTGAAGCTTTCTTT. The chain is built from TRBV5-1 and TRBJ1-1; 7 bases match TRBD1. The CDR3 spans 13 residues. V lost 5 bases to trimming and J lost 5 bases; unmatched junction nucleotides: 6. Germline V gives CDR1 SGHRS, CDR2 YFSETQ.

The V call is TRBV7-9, the J call TRBJ1-1, with D hard to call. Trimming pared 5 bases from V and 1 base from J, leaving 5 bases between. The germline gives CDR1 SEHNR, CDR2 FQNEAQ (reference sequence). The length of the CDR3 is 12 residues. The CDR3 DNA is TGTGCCAGCAGCCCAGAGAACACTGAAGCTTTCTTT. It encodes CASSPENTEAFF.

The V call is TRBV25-1, the J call TRBJ2-2; D unresolved. The V end was cut by 3 bases, the J end by 5 bases, with 4 bases between. Germline V CDR1 and CDR2: MGHDK, SYGVNS. The CDR3 contains 12 residues. CDR3 DNA sequence: TGTGCCAGCAGTGATTGGACCGGGGAGCTGTTTTTT. It encodes CASSDWTGELFF. Together with reference TRBV25-1 and TRBJ2-2, the CDR3 gives the full variable domain: EADIYQTPRYLVIGTGKKITLECSQTMGHDKMYWYQQDPGMELHLIHYSYGVNSTEKGDLSSESTVSRIRTEHFPLTLESARPSHTSQYLCASSDWTGELFFGEGSRLTVL.

The rearrangement links TRBV9 to TRBJ2-1; the D is unclear. The CDR3 spans 15 residues. V gave up 0 bases and J gave up 5 bases, with 12 bases separating them. Germline lookup yields CDR1 SGDLS and CDR2 YYNGEE. The CDR3 spells CASSVGQTRNNEQFF. The CDR3 DNA reads as TGTGCCAGCAGCGTAGGCCAAACCCGTAACAATGAGCAGTTCTTC.

This clone came up a few times. The chain links TRBV6-5 to TRBJ2-5, with 8 bases lining up with TRBD2. J gave up 5 bases and V 6 bases, and 8 bases lay outside the gene matches. Germline V CDR1 and CDR2: MNHEY, SVGAGI. The CDR3 length is 14 residues. The CDR3 region is CASSLYRGGETQYF. CDR3 DNA sequence: TGTGCCAGCAGCCTCTATCGGGGGGGGGAGACCCAGTACTTC.

This clone appeared once. This chain links TRBV4-1 with TRBJ2-3, with D unclear. From germline, CDR1 is MGHRA and CDR2 YSYEKL. This CDR3 is 14 amino acids long. V lost 3 bases to trimming and J lost 4 bases, with 11 bases between them. The CDR3, as DNA: TGCGCCAGCAGCCATCGGCTCCCACCAGATACGCAGTATTTT. It codes for CASSHRLPPDTQYF.

The chain employs TRBV30 and TRBJ2-5; 10 nucleotides agree with TRBD1. The CDR3 loop spans 14 amino acids. V was clipped by 3 bases and J by 5 bases; unmatched bases: 6. CDR1 is GTSNPN and CDR2 is SVGIG in the germline V gene (reference sequence). CDR3 nucleotides: TGTGCCTGGAGCCCGGGACAGGGGTTGGAGACCCAGTACTTC. Translated, it gives CAWSPGQGLETQYF.

The CDR3 DNA sequence: TGTGCCAGCAGTGAAGAAAGTGGCAGGTTCTACGAGCAGTACTTC. The encoded protein is CASSEESGRFYEQYF. The rearrangement links TRBV6-1 to TRBJ2-7; D not certain. Germline loops: CDR1 MNHNS, CDR2 SASEGT. The V gene lost 1 base and the J gene lost 3 bases, with 13 bases spanning the gap. The CDR3 runs to 15 residues.

CDR3 residues: CASSGRGQSDSNEKLFF. Here the CDR3 DNA reads TGTGCCAGCAGTGGACGGGGACAGTCAGATTCTAATGAAAAACTGTTTTTT. The rearrangement joins TRBV25-1 to TRBJ1-4; 7 nucleotides align to TRBD1. V lost 4 bases to trimming and J lost 3 bases; unmatched junction nucleotides: 11. The CDR3 loop spans 17 amino acids. Germline CDR1 reads MGHDK; CDR2 reads SYGVNS.

V gene TRBV28 combines with J gene TRBJ1-1, with TRBD1 as a possible D gene (6 bases). The length of the CDR3 is 11 residues. V lost 8 bases to trimming and J lost 8 bases, with 12 bases between them. CDR1 is MDHEN, CDR2 SYDVKM, per germline. CDR3 nucleotide sequence: TGTGCCAGCCGGGACATCGACGAAGCTTTCTTT. Translation: CASRDIDEAFF.

This clone is medium-sized by share. This chain links TRBV5-4 with TRBJ2-7, with 9 bases aligning to TRBD1. The CDR3 contains 13 residues. V lost 4 bases and J lost 5; bases outside the gene matches: 4. The V gene's germline CDR1 is SGHNT and CDR2 YYREEE (reference sequence). CDR3 amino acids: CASSTWTGDEQYF. As DNA, the CDR3 is TGTGCCAGCAGCACCTGGACAGGGGACGAGCAGTACTTC.

This clone was observed a few times. The chain recombines TRBV14 with TRBJ2-3; a possible D gene is TRBD2 (6 bases). The CDR3 consists of 14 residues. Trimming pared 4 bases from V and 5 bases from J, leaving 13 bases between. The germline V gene encodes CDR1 SGHDN and CDR2 FVKESK. CDR3 sequence: CASSPWTIKDTQYF. The CDR3 nucleotides read TGTGCCAGCAGCCCCTGGACTATTAAAGATACGCAGTATTTT.

This clone has just one count. The chain recombines TRBV27 with TRBJ2-7; D unclear. Deletions cut 0 bases from V and 2 bases from J, with 8 bases between. In germline, CDR1 is MNHEY, CDR2 SMNVEV (reference sequence). This CDR3 has 14 amino acids. In DNA, the CDR3 is TGTGCCAGCAGTTTATCTGCTGGGGCCTACGAGCAGTACTTC. Amino acids: CASSLSAGAYEQYF.

The chain uses TRBV28 and TRBJ1-1, with D uncertain. CDR1 and CDR2 (germline): MDHEN, SYDVKM. This CDR3 has 12 amino acids. Trimming took off 5 bases at V and 4 bases at J, with 8 bases between the two ends. CDR3 sequence: CASSEGSTEAFF. For the CDR3, the DNA is TGTGCCAGCAGTGAGGGTAGCACTGAAGCTTTCTTT.

This sequence joins TRBV4-1 and TRBJ2-7; 9 positions match TRBD1. Losses at the gene ends were 0 bases for V and 2 bases for J; bases not matched to a gene: 5. Germline V gene lookup returns CDR1 MGHRA and CDR2 YSYEKL. CDR3 length: 16 amino acids. CDR3 sequence reads: CASSQDLGQGTYEQYF. The CDR3 bases are TGCGCCAGCAGCCAAGATTTGGGACAGGGAACCTACGAGCAGTACTTC.

The chain links TRBV19 to TRBJ2-7; 7 nucleotides agree with TRBD1. The CDR3 runs to 17 residues. Germline trimming cut 4 bases from V and 0 bases from J; bases unmatched to any gene: 12. From germline, CDR1 is LNHDA and CDR2 SQIVND (reference sequence). Written as DNA, the CDR3 is TGTGCCAGTAGTACCTCGACGCGGCCAGGGGGCTCCTACGAGCAGTACTTC. As protein: CASSTSTRPGGSYEQYF. The full variable domain, rest sourced from reference TRBV19 and TRBJ2-7, is DGGITQSPKYLFRKEGQNVTLSCEQNLNHDAMYWYRQDPGQGLRLIYYSQIVNDFQKGDIAEGYSVSREKKESFPLTVTSAQKNPTAFYLCASSTSTRPGGSYEQYFGPGTRLTVT.

The J gene is TRBJ1-1, the V gene TRBV4-1; D is perhaps TRBD1 (6 bases). V lost 4 bases to trimming and J lost 4 bases, with 13 bases between them. The CDR3 loop spans 14 amino acids. The germline gives CDR1 MGHRA, CDR2 YSYEKL. CDR3 sequence reads: CASSPPGAGTEAFF. The CDR3 nucleotides are TGCGCCAGCAGCCCCCCGGGGGCGGGCACTGAAGCTTTCTTT.

This chain joins TRBV5-4 and TRBJ2-7, with 9 positions matching TRBD1. CDR3 length: 14 residues. With 4 bases clipped from V and 5 bases from J, the junction kept 7 bases outside the gene matches. Germline V lookup: CDR1 SGHNT, CDR2 YYREEE (reference sequence). In nucleotides, the CDR3 is TGTGCCAGCAGCCTATCCGGGACAGGGCACGAGCAGTACTTC. Its protein is CASSLSGTGHEQYF.

The chain recombines TRBV5-6 with TRBJ1-4; D gene uncertain. CDR3 size: 15 residues. V shed 4 bases and J shed 0 bases, with 10 bases lying between them. In germline, CDR1 is SGHDT, CDR2 YYEEEE. The chain's CDR3 is CASSAVGSTNEKLFF. Here the CDR3 DNA reads TGTGCCAGCAGCGCAGTCGGTTCAACTAATGAAAAACTGTTTTTT.

The genes are TRBV4-2 and TRBJ2-7, with D possibly being TRBD1 (6 bases). The CDR3 loop spans 13 amino acids. In germline, CDR1 is LGHNA, CDR2 YNFKEQ. Trimming removed 6 bases from V and 1 base from J, with 10 bases in between. The CDR3 is CASSHGQSYEQYF. The DNA for the CDR3 is TGTGCCAGCAGTCATGGACAGTCCTACGAGCAGTACTTC.

The rearrangement links TRBV9 to TRBJ2-7; a possible D gene is TRBD1 (6 bases). V gave up 0 bases and J gave up 2 bases, with 12 bases separating them. Per germline, CDR1 SGDLS and CDR2 YYNGEE. This CDR3 is 15 amino acids long. CDR3 sequence reads: CASSVEGDPTYEQYF. In DNA form, the CDR3 reads TGTGCCAGCAGCGTAGAGGGGGACCCGACCTACGAGCAGTACTTC.

This chain connects TRBV9 to TRBJ2-3; 11 nucleotides agree with TRBD2. CDR3 length: 18 residues. Trimming removed 3 bases from V and 0 bases from J; junction bases left unmatched: 9. Per the germline V gene, CDR1 is SGDLS and CDR2 is YYNGEE. CDR3 region: CASSGGTSGLTSTDTQYF. DNA of the CDR3: TGTGCCAGCAGCGGGGGGACTAGCGGTCTAACTAGCACAGATACGCAGTATTTT.

This clone was detected once. The J gene is TRBJ2-1, the V gene TRBV9; TRBD2 agrees at 11 bases. V shed 3 bases and J 0 bases; nucleotides not matched to a gene: 5. The CDR3 totals 17 residues. Germline V gene data show CDR1 as SGDLS and CDR2 as YYNGEE. Here the CDR3 DNA reads TGTGCCAGCAGCGATCGACTAGCGGGGAGCTCCTACAATGAGCAGTTCTTC. Encoded protein: CASSDRLAGSSYNEQFF. The full variable domain, its missing parts supplied by reference TRBV9 and TRBJ2-1, is DSGVTQTPKHLITATGQRVTLRCSPRSGDLSVYWYQQSLDQGLQFLIQYYNGEERAKGNILERFSAQQFPDLHSELNLSSLELGDSALYFCASSDRLAGSSYNEQFFGPGTRLTVL.

This clone has a single count. This rearrangement joins TRBV2 to TRBJ2-2; TRBD2 matches 14 bases. This CDR3 is built from 16 residues. V was pared by 8 bases and J by 7 bases, with 9 bases of the junction left unmatched. The germline V gene has CDR1 SNHLY and CDR2 FYNNEI. The CDR3 region has the DNA TGTGCCAGCTGGGAAGGACTAGCGGGAGGTGGCGGGGAGCTGTTTTTT. As protein: CASWEGLAGGGGELFF.